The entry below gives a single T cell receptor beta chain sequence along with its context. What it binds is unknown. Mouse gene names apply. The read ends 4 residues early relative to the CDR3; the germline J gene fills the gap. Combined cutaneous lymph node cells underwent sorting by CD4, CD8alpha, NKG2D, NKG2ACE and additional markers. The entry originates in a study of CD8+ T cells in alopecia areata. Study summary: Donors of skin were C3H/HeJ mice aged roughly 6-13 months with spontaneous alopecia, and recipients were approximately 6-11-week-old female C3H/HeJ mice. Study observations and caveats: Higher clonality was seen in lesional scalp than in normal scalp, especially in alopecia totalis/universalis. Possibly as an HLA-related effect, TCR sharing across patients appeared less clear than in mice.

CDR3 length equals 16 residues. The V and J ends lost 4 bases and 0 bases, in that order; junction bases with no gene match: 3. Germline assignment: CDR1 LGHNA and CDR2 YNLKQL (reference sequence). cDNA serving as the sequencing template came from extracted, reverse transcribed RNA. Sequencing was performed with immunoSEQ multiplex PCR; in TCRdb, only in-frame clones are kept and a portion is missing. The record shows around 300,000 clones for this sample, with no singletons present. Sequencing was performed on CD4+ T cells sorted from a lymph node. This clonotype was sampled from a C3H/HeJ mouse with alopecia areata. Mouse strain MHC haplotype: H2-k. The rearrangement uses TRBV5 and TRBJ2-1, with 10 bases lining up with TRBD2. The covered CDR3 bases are TGTGCCAGCAGCCCCACTGGGGGGGTTAACTATGCT. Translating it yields CASSPTGGVNYA. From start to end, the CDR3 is CASSPTGGVNYAEQFF.